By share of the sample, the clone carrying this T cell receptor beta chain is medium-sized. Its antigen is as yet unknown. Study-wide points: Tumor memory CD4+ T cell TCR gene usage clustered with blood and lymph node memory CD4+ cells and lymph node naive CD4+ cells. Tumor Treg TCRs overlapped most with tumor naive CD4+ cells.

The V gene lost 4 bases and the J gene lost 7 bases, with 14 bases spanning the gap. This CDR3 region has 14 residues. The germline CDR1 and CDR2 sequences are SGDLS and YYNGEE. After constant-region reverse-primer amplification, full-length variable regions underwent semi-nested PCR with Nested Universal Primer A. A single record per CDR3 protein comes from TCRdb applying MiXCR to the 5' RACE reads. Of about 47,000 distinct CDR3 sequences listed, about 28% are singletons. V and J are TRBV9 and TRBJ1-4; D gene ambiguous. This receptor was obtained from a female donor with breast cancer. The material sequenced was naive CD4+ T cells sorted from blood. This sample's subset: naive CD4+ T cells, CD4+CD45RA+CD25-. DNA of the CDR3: TGTGCCAGCAGCCCCACGGGAGGTGGTGAAAAACTGTTTTTT. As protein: CASSPTGGGEKLFF.